These 24 T cell receptor beta chains were sequenced from one sample in a study of breast tumors, draining lymph nodes, adjacent tissues. One entry per CDR3 protein, called by TCRdb with MiXCR from the multiplex PCR reads. Of 85,000 to 130,000 distinct CDR3 sequences listed, 21% are singletons. Breast cancer patients provided tissue from their axillary draining lymph nodes. Specimen: axillary lymph node tissue. These receptors were collected from a female donor with breast cancer. Some clones in this sample may be carry-over from other donors' samples.

The chain has TRBV25-1 and TRBJ2-7, with 14 bases matching TRBD2. Germline CDR1 and CDR2: MGHDK and SYGVNS. Trimming took 4 bases from V and 0 from J; bases not matched to a gene: 17. The CDR3 consists of 21 residues. The CDR3 nucleotides are TGTGCCAGCAGTGCTAGGGAACCGGGACTAGCGGGAGCCAGAAGCTCCTACGAGCAGTACTTC. Protein product: CASSAREPGLAGARSSYEQYF.

Worth noting for this clonotype: The junction departs from the called germline gene at one end, perhaps through a read error. The CDR3 DNA reads TGTGCCAACAGCCAAAGGGAGGGAAGGTCACCCCTCCACTTT. Protein product: CANSQREGRSPLHF. This chain connects TRBV3-1 to TRBJ1-6; no firm D call. The CDR3 is 14 residues long. Germline CDR1 reads LGHDT; CDR2 reads YNNKEL (reference sequence).

This clonotype appeared many times. The chain carries TRBV6-2 or TRBV6-3 and TRBJ1-2; D is undetermined. Germline V gene lookup returns CDR1 MNHEY and CDR2 SVGEGT. The CDR3 has 13 residues. The V gene lost 5 bases and the J gene lost 0 bases, with 7 bases spanning the gap. The CDR3 loop is CASSLKANYGYTF. The CDR3 nucleotides read TGTGCCAGCAGTCTAAAAGCTAACTATGGCTACACCTTC.

The chain joins TRBV6-6 to TRBJ2-3; 8 bases align to TRBD2. With V trimmed by 5 bases and J by 3 bases, 10 bases remained unmatched. The germline CDR1 and CDR2 sequences are MNHNY and SVGAGI (reference sequence). There are 16 residues in the CDR3. CDR3 coding DNA: TGTGCCAGCAGTGCCCCCCGGGGGGGCTCGACAGATACGCAGTATTTT. Its protein is CASSAPRGGSTDTQYF.

The table lists this clonotype with many counts. The chain has TRBV29-1 and TRBJ1-3; the D is unclear. Germline loops: CDR1 SQVTM, CDR2 ANQGSEA. The ends were cut back, 4 bases at V and 0 bases at J, with 16 bases in the middle. The CDR3 extends over 16 amino acids. CDR3 loop: CSVGDGPTFSGNTIYF. CDR3 DNA: TGCAGCGTTGGAGACGGACCGACATTCTCTGGAAACACCATATATTTT.

In this sample, this clonotype turned up many times. The chain recombines TRBV27 with TRBJ2-5; 14 nucleotides agree with TRBD2. Germline trimming cut 6 bases from V and 14 bases from J; bases unmatched to any gene: 14. This CDR3 comprises 15 residues. Per the germline V gene, CDR1 is MNHEY and CDR2 is SMNVEV (reference sequence). The CDR3 reads CASRYAGLAGDLFYF. DNA of the CDR3: TGTGCCAGCAGATACGCGGGACTAGCGGGAGACCTTTTTTACTTC.

This clonotype was detected many times. This chain uses TRBV7-7 with TRBJ2-7, with 12 bases matching TRBD1. The CDR3 runs to 14 residues. Germline V gene lookup returns CDR1 SSHAT and CDR2 FNYEAQ (reference sequence). J gave up 6 bases and V 5 bases, and 5 bases lay outside the gene matches. CDR3 residues: CASSPGTGGREQYF. The CDR3 DNA is TGTGCCAGCAGCCCCGGGACAGGGGGCCGCGAGCAGTACTTC.

The table lists this clonotype with many counts. The chain is built from TRBV25-1 and TRBJ1-4, with TRBD1 identical over 7 bases. The CDR3 length is 14 residues. V dropped 1 base and J dropped 7; count of bases not matched to a gene: 3. CDR1 and CDR2 from the germline V gene are MGHDK and SYGVNS. DNA for the CDR3: TGTGCCAGCAGTGAATCGGCAGGGGGTGAAAAACTGTTTTTT. This translates into CASSESAGGEKLFF.

Many counts were recorded for this clonotype. CDR3 sequence (DNA): TGCAGCGTTGAAGGAGGGACTAGCGGGATCTACGAGCAGTACTTC. It translates to CSVEGGTSGIYEQYF. The chain carries TRBV29-1 and TRBJ2-7, with 13 nucleotides matching TRBD2. Germline loops: CDR1 SQVTM, CDR2 ANQGSEA. V shed 1 base, J shed 3 bases, and the junction held 3 bases outside the gene matches. The CDR3 runs to 15 residues.

At least ten counts were recorded for this clonotype. The CDR3 spells CASSITGVAYNEQFF. The CDR3, as DNA: TGTGCCAGCAGCATTACAGGGGTCGCCTACAATGAGCAGTTCTTC. The chain couples TRBV13 to TRBJ2-1; TRBD1 matches 7 bases. The CDR3 loop spans 15 amino acids. Germline V gene sequence: CDR1 PRHDT, CDR2 FYEKMQ (reference sequence). The ends lost 5 bases at V and 2 bases at J; junction bases unmatched: 6.

This clonotype was recorded many times. The chain carries TRBV4-2 and TRBJ2-1; 11 bases map to TRBD2. J gave up 7 bases and V 4 bases, and 3 bases lay outside the gene matches. CDR1 is LGHNA and CDR2 is YNFKEQ in the germline V gene. The CDR3 is made up of 14 amino acids. DNA for the CDR3: TGTGCCAGCAGCCCTAGCGGGGGGAGGAATGAGCAGTTCTTC. As protein: CASSPSGGRNEQFF.

CDR3 bases: TGTGCCAGCAGCCAGGACAGGGGGCGGCGGGAGCTGTTTTTT. Translating gives CASSQDRGRRELFF. This chain links TRBV5-4 with TRBJ2-2, with 11 bases fitting TRBD1. Trimming removed 4 bases from V and 9 bases from J; junction bases left unmatched: 5. From germline, CDR1 is SGHNT and CDR2 YYREEE (reference sequence). This CDR3 contains 14 residues. Full variable domain (missing parts from reference TRBV5-4 and TRBJ2-2): ETGVTQSPTHLIKTRGQQVTLRCSSQSGHNTVSWYQQALGQGPQFIFQYYREEENGRGNFPPRFSGLQFPNYSSELNVNALELDDSALYLCASSQDRGRRELFFGEGSRLTVL.

The chain recombines TRBV5-1 with TRBJ2-4; 7 bases fit TRBD1. V shed 7 bases and J 8 bases; nucleotides not matched to a gene: 12. CDR1 is SGHRS, CDR2 YFSETQ, per germline. This CDR3 is 14 amino acids long. The CDR3 nucleotides read TGCGCCAGCCAGCAGACAGGGTCTAGAGACATTCAGTACTTC. It yields the protein CASQQTGSRDIQYF.

Regarding this clonotype: A much larger clone differs from this one at a single base, so this may be a read error. V usage is TRBV11-2 and J usage is TRBJ1-3, with unresolved D. The CDR3 has 12 amino acids. Germline CDR1 SGHAT, CDR2 FQNNGV. Trimming removed 0 bases from V and 8 bases from J, with 5 bases in between. CDR3 DNA sequence: TGTGCCAGCAGCTTAGAGGGAGACACCATATATTTT. Residues: CASSLEGDTIYF.

The chain links TRBV28 to TRBJ2-1, with 10 bases that match TRBD2. The junction had 13 bases not matched to a gene; V was cut back by 5 bases and J by 3 bases. CDR3 length: 18 residues. Germline lookup yields CDR1 MDHEN and CDR2 SYDVKM. CDR3 sequence: CASSRIRIGLADYNEQFF. The DNA for the CDR3 is TGTGCCAGCAGTCGGATTAGGATTGGACTAGCGGACTACAATGAGCAGTTCTTC.

Many counts were recorded for this clonotype. This chain connects TRBV12-3 or TRBV12-4 to TRBJ2-3, with 7 positions matching TRBD2. Trimming cost V 5 bases and J 2 bases; bases outside gene matches: 4. The CDR3 has 14 residues. For the CDR3, the DNA is TGTGCCAGCAGTATTGCGGGGGTCACAGATACGCAGTATTTT. It codes for CASSIAGVTDTQYF.

This clonotype was detected ten times or more. This chain connects TRBV6-6 to TRBJ1-4; TRBD1 matches at 12 bases. CDR1 and CDR2 from the germline V gene are MNHNY and SVGAGI (reference sequence). With V trimmed by 6 bases and J by 8 bases, 10 bases remained unmatched. This CDR3 is built from 16 residues. This CDR3 reads CASSPFTGTGGEKLFF. The CDR3 DNA reads TGTGCCAGCAGCCCTTTCACCGGGACAGGGGGCGAAAAACTGTTTTTT.

This clonotype occurred many times. The chain is built from TRBV2 and TRBJ1-2, with 7 bases aligning to TRBD1. Trimming removed 6 bases from V and 4 bases from J; junction bases left unmatched: 5. Germline lookup yields CDR1 SNHLY and CDR2 FYNNEI. The CDR3 length is 13 residues. The DNA for the CDR3 is TGTGCCAGCAGGGGACAGTACTTCTATGGCTACACCTTC. This translates into CASRGQYFYGYTF.

This clonotype was seen ten or more times. This chain links TRBV5-1 with TRBJ2-1; a possible D gene is TRBD2 (5 bases). This CDR3 spans 11 amino acids. Per germline, CDR1 SGHRS and CDR2 YFSETQ. V was shortened by 4 bases and J by 7 bases, with 6 bases between the two germline ends. The CDR3 sequence is CASSRTNEQFF. The CDR3 DNA follows: TGCGCCAGCAGCCGGACTAATGAGCAGTTCTTC.

Many counts were recorded for this clonotype. The chain employs TRBV4-1 and TRBJ2-3, with 12 bases matching TRBD2. With V trimmed by 2 bases and J by 1 base, 4 bases remained unmatched. The V gene's germline CDR1 is MGHRA and CDR2 YSYEKL. The CDR3 covers 17 residues. CDR3 residues: CASSQTSGGLGTDTQYF. CDR3 in DNA: TGCGCCAGCAGCCAAACTAGCGGGGGGCTTGGCACAGATACGCAGTATTTT.

In this sample, this clonotype turned up many times. V is TRBV5-1 and J is TRBJ1-3; possibly TRBD1 for D (5 bases). Germline CDR1 is SGHRS and CDR2 is YFSETQ. CDR3 length equals 14 residues. The V end was cut by 4 bases, the J end by 0 bases, with 8 bases between. DNA of the CDR3: TGCGCCAGCAGCGACAGAAACTCTGGAAACACCATATATTTT. It yields the protein CASSDRNSGNTIYF.

With respect to this clonotype: One end of the junction varies from germline; a read error may be responsible. The chain has TRBV7-2 and TRBJ1-5, with D perhaps TRBD1 (5 bases). The germline gives CDR1 SGHTA, CDR2 FQGNSA. This CDR3 has 17 residues. The CDR3: CAGSSRTKDSPNQPQHF. The CDR3 DNA reads as TGTGCCGGCAGTTCTAGGACCAAAGACAGTCCCAATCAGCCCCAGCACTTT.

As for this clonotype: A single base separates this from a much larger clone, so it may be a read error. The final CDR3 position lacks the conserved phenylalanine or tryptophan, pointing to a likely read error. The chain combines TRBV4-2 with TRBJ2-5; the match to TRBD1 covers 11 bases. The CDR3 has 15 residues. Germline values: CDR1 LGHNA, CDR2 YNFKEQ. V was clipped by 11 bases and J by 5 bases; unmatched bases: 13. The CDR3: CAASLGTGGWETQYL. The CDR3 nucleotides are TGTGCCGCCAGCCTAGGGACAGGGGGGTGGGAGACCCAGTACCTC.

Regarding this clonotype: The junction departs from germline at one end; a sequencing error may be responsible. The CDR3 loop is CASSEALVANGQFF. Here the CDR3 DNA reads TGTGCCAGCAGTGAAGCGCTAGTAGCCAATGGGCAGTTCTTC. The V gene is TRBV2, the J gene TRBJ2-1; D uncertain. Germline V lookup: CDR1 SNHLY, CDR2 FYNNEI. The CDR3 is made up of 14 amino acids. The full variable domain, its missing parts supplied by reference TRBV2 and TRBJ2-1, is EPEVTQTPSHQVTQMGQEVILRCVPISNHLYFYWYRQILGQKVEFLVSFYNNEISEKSEIFDDQFSVERPDGSNFTLKIRSTKLEDSAMYFCASSEALVANGQFFGPGTRLTVL.